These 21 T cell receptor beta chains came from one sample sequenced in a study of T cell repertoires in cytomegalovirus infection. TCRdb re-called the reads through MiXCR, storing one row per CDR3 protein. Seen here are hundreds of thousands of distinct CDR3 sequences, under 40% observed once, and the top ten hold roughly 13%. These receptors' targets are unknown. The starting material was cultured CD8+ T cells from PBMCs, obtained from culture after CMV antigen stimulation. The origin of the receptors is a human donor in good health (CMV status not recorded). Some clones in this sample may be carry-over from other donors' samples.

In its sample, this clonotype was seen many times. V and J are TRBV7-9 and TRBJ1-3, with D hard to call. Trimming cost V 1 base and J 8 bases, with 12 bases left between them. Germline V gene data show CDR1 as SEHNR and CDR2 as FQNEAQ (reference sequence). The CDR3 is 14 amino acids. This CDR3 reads CASSLGGRLDTIYF. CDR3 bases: TGTGCCAGCAGCTTAGGTGGACGGCTCGACACCATATATTTT.

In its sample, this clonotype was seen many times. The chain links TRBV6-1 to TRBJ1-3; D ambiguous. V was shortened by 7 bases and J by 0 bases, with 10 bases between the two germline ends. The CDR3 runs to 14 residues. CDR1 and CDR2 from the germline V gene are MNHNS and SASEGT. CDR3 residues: CASTPYLSGNTIYF. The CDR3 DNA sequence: TGTGCCAGCACCCCCTATCTCTCTGGAAACACCATATATTTT.

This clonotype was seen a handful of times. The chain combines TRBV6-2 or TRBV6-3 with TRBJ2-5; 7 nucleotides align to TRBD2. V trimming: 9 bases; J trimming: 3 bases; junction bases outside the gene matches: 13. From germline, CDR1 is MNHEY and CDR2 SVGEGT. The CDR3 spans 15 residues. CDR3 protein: CASYPAASGKETQYF. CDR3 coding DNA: TGTGCCAGTTATCCTGCGGCTAGCGGCAAAGAGACCCAGTACTTC.

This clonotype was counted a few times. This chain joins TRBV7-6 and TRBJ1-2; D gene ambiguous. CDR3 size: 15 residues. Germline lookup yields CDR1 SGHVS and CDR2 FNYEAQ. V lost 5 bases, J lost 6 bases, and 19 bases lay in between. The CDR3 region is CASSPNNRGINGYTF. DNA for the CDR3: TGTGCCAGCAGCCCCAACAACCGGGGAATCAATGGCTACACCTTC. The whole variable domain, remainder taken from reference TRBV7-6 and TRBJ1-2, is GAGVSQSPRYKVTKRGQDVALRCDPISGHVSLYWYRQALGQGPEFLTYFNYEAQQDKSGLPNDRFSAERPEGSISTLTIQRTEQRDSAMYRCASSPNNRGINGYTFGSGTRLTVV.

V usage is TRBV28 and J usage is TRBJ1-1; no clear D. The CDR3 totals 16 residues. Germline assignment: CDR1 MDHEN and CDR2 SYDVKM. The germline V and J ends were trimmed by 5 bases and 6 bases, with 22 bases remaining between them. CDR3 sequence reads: CASSLRIPDGRAEAFF. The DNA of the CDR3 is TGTGCCAGCAGTCTGAGAATTCCGGATGGGAGGGCTGAAGCTTTCTTT. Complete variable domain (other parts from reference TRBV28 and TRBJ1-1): DVKVTQSSRYLVKRTGEKVFLECVQDMDHENMFWYRQDPGLGLRLIYFSYDVKMKEKGDIPEGYSVSREKKERFSLILESASTNQTSMYLCASSLRIPDGRAEAFFGQGTRLTVV.

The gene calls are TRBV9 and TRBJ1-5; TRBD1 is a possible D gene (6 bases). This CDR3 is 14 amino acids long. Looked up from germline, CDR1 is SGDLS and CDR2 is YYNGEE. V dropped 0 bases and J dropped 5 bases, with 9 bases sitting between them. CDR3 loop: CASSVGAGDQPQHF. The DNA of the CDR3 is TGTGCCAGCAGCGTAGGGGCAGGGGATCAGCCCCAGCATTTT.

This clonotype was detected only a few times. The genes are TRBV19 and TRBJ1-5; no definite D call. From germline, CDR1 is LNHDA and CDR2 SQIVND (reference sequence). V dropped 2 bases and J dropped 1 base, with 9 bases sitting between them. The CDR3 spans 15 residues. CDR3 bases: TGTGCCAGTAGTATATTCGGACGAAGCAATCAGCCCCAGCATTTT. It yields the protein CASSIFGRSNQPQHF.

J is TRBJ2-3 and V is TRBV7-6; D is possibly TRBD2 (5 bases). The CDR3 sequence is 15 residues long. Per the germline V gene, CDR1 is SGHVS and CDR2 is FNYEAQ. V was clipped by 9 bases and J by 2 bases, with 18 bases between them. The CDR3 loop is CARFKNERATDTQYF. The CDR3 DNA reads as TGTGCCAGATTCAAAAACGAGAGGGCCACAGATACGCAGTATTTT.

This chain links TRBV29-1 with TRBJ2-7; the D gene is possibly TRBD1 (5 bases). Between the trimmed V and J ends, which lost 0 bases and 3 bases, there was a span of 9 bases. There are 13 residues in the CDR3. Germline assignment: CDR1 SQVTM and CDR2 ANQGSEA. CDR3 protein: CSVEDAGNYEQYF. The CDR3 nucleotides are TGCAGCGTTGAAGATGCAGGGAACTACGAGCAGTACTTC.

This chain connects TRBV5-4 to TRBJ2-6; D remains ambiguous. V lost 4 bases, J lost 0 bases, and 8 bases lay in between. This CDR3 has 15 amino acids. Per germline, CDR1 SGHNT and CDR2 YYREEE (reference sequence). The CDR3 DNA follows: TGTGCCAGCAGCCTAAAGGGCTCTGGGGCCAACGTCCTGACTTTC. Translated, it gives CASSLKGSGANVLTF.

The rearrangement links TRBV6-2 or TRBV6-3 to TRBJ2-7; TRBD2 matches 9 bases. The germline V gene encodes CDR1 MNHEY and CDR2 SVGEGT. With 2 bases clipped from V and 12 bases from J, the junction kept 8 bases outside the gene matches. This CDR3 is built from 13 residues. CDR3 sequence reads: CASSYPAGGPLYV. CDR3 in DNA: TGTGCCAGCAGTTACCCAGCGGGGGGACCTCTGTACGTC.

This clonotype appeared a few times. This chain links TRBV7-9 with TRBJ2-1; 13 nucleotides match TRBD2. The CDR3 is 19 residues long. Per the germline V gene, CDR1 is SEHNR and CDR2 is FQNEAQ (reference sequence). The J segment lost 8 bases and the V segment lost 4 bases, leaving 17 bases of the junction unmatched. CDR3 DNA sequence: TGTGCCAGCAGCTCGGCCCTCGGGACTAGCGGGGAGTCTGGCGATGAGCAGTTCTTC. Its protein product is CASSSALGTSGESGDEQFF.

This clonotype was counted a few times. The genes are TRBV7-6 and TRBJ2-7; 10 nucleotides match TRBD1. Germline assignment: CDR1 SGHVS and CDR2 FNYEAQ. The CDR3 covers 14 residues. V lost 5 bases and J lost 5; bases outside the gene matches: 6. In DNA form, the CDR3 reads TGTGCCAGCAGCGCCCGGGACAGGGGAAACGAGCAGTACTTC. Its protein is CASSARDRGNEQYF.

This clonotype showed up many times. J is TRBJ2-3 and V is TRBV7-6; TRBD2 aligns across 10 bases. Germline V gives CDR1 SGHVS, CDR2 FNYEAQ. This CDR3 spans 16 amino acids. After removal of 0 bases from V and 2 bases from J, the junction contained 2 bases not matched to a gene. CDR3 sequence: CASSLAGLAITDTQYF. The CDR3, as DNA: TGTGCCAGCAGCTTAGCGGGACTAGCGATCACAGATACGCAGTATTTT.

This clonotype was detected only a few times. The CDR3 DNA reads as TGTGCCAGCAGTTACTCCGAGACACGGCCTAATGAAAAACTGTTTTTT. Translating gives CASSYSETRPNEKLFF. This rearrangement joins TRBV6-2 or TRBV6-3 to TRBJ1-4; D unclear. In germline, CDR1 is MNHEY, CDR2 SVGEGT. Trimming took 0 bases from V and 3 from J, leaving 11 bases between them. The CDR3 is made up of 16 amino acids.

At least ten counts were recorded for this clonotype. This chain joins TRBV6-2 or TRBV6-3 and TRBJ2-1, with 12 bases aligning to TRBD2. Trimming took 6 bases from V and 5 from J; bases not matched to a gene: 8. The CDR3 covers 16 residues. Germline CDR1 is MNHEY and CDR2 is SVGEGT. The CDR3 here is CASRPLAGGENNEQFF. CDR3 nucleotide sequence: TGTGCCAGCAGACCCCTAGCGGGGGGGGAAAACAATGAGCAGTTCTTC.

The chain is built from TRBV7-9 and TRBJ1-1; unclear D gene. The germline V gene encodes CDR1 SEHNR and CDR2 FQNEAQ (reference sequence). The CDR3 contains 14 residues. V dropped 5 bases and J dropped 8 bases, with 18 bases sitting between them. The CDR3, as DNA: TGTGCCAGCAGCAAAGCAGGCACGGCCTCGGAAGCTTTCTTT. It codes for CASSKAGTASEAFF.

The CDR3 spells CTSSPYSGVTDTQYF. The CDR3 DNA reads TGTACCAGCAGCCCCTATAGCGGGGTCACAGATACGCAGTATTTT. The chain combines TRBV7-2 with TRBJ2-3; 8 positions agree with TRBD2. V lost 5 bases and J lost 2; bases outside the gene matches: 6. This CDR3 has 15 residues. Germline CDR1 SGHTA, CDR2 FQGNSA.

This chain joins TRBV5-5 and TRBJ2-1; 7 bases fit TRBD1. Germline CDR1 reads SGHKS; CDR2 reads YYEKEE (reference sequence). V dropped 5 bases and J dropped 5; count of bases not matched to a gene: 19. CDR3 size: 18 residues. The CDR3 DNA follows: TGTGCCAGCAGTCCGCTAGGACAGGTAGACCCCCTCGACAATGAGCAGTTCTTC. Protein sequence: CASSPLGQVDPLDNEQFF. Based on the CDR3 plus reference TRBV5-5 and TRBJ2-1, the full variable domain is DAGVTQSPTHLIKTRGQQVTLRCSPISGHKSVSWYQQVLGQGPQFIFQYYEKEERGRGNFPDRFSARQFPNYSSELNVNALLLGDSALYLCASSPLGQVDPLDNEQFFGPGTRLTVL.

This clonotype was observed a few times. CDR3 amino acids: CASSPQNTEAFF. Written as DNA, the CDR3 is TGTGCCAGCAGTCCCCAGAACACTGAAGCTTTCTTT. V usage is TRBV6-5 and J usage is TRBJ1-1; D gene ambiguous. This CDR3 is 12 amino acids long. V was trimmed by 5 bases and J by 1 base, leaving 5 bases between them. Germline CDR1 and CDR2: MNHEY and SVGAGI.

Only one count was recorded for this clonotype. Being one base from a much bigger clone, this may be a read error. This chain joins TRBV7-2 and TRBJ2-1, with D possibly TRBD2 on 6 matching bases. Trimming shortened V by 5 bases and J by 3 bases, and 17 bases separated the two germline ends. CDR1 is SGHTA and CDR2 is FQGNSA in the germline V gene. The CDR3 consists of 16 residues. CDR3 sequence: CASSPIPAGRYNEQFF. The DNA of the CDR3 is TGTGCCAGCAGCCCCATACCGGCGGGACGCTACAATGAGCAGTTCTTC.